This T cell receptor beta chain is drawn from a study of beta chain features in type 1 diabetes (dated by TCRdb to 2016 to 2019). With regard to the full study: Mean age, gender distribution, total cell number and subset yield were not different between patients and healthy donors. A total of about 99,000,000 sorted cells were examined across all samples, and RNA yield correlated strongly with the number of cells per subset. The study compared TCRB repertoires of sorted circulating CD4+ T cell subsets between recently diagnosed type 1 diabetes patients and matched healthy donors. Whereas all 30 or so donors provided naive and central memory subsets, regulatory and stem cell-like memory subsets were isolated from just 8 patients and roughly 8 healthy donors.

A single peripheral blood draw of around 120 mL on average was collected from each donor into heparinised tubes. Naive, central memory, regulatory and stem cell-like memory CD4+ T cells were sorted on a BD FACSAria II using a panel including CD45RO, CCR7, CD25, CD127, CD95 and CD27. Purity was above 98% for every sorted population. PBMCs were isolated right away by Lymphoprep density gradient centrifugation and were stained directly, without culture. So that batch effects would be minimized, each experiment stained and sorted samples in pairs, pairing one healthy donor with one patient. Study-level results and caveats: Fewer insertions and more nucleotide deletions at VDJ recombination sites were observed in patients with type 1 diabetes, implying thymic rearrangement abnormalities. Because small numbers of individuals were included in the HLA sub-analyses, any influence of HLA type on TCRB rearrangement was left unresolved. Naive, central memory and regulatory TCRB repertoires appeared more similar among patients than among healthy donors. Because cDNA rather than genomic DNA was sequenced, highly expressing activated cells could have been over-represented, although no difference in activation and CD3 levels was found between groups. Shorter templates might be favored by PCR, yet because patient and control samples were amplified and corrected together, any such skew would affect both groups equally. Type 1 diabetes patients showed a moderate but significant shortening of TCRB CDR3 length in all four CD4+ subsets.

A note on this clone: The target of this receptor is not known. Base qualities are not at hand, and no much larger clone is one base apart.

The entire amount of isolated RNA was reverse transcribed using the High Capacity cDNA Reverse Transcription Kit, so the sequenced TCRB transcripts were expressed ones. Naive, central memory and regulatory T cell samples underwent deep immunoSEQ sequencing, averaging roughly 3.4 million total reads per sample. Sorted cells were lysed in RLT buffer and RNA was extracted with DNase-treated RNeasy Micro or Mini kits, depending on cell number. Each cell subset was processed separately to prevent cross-contamination, with patient and healthy donor samples processed together. Using the immunoSEQ multiplex PCR, TCRB sequences were amplified from cDNA into 87-bp fragments spanning the CDR3 region. Amplicons were sequenced on the Illumina HiSeq platform. From the authors' description of their analysis: Synthetic template baselines were used to correct PCR bias computationally, reads within Hamming distance 2 were collapsed, and singletons that could not be merged were discarded. Reads were aligned to IMGT to assign V, D and J genes, CDR3 length, and insertions or deletions at six rearrangement sites. Clonotype counts were normalized to sorted cell number within each subset before computing true diversity and Gini coefficients with the tcR R package. The overlap coefficient, calculated on TCRB nucleotide sequences, was used to quantify repertoire sharing. Entries here come from immuneACCESS through TCRdb and include only in-frame sequences with V and J called. Some clones fail to appear in such tables; in the studies checked, an unresolved V gene covers under half of the shortfall, and the cause of the remainder is unknown. V and J calls and clone size follow that table, whereas D and trimming were derived from the DNA. Here the sample has about 130,000 clones; about 10% occur a single time. The ten largest clones capture around 0.68% of the sample.

Sequenced: central memory CD4+ T cells from blood. This sequence originates from a young man in good health.

The sequenced DNA: TGCGCCAGCAGCACGACAGGAGAGATTTCACCCCTCCACTTT. Translation gives CASSTTGEISPLHF. The chain is made from TRBV5-1 and TRBJ1-6; TRBD1 could be the D gene, as 6 bases match. Reading the germline V gene gives CDR1 SGHRS and CDR2 YFSETQ. The germline ends are 14 bases apart after V is trimmed by 4 bases and J by 9 bases. The CDR3 measures 14 amino acids from cysteine to phenylalanine. Only the CDR3 part of the read is kept: 42 bases, read in frame from the first base.